The sample holds a few counts of the clone carrying this T cell receptor beta chain. The data were obtained in a study of identical twins. TCRdb re-derived calls from the 5' RACE reads in MiXCR, one entry per CDR3 protein. Among roughly 470,000 distinct CDR3 sequences, roughly 13% were seen once, and the ten largest hold around 0.98%. Germline values: CDR1 LNHDA, CDR2 SQIVND (reference sequence). V dropped 8 bases and J dropped 1; count of bases not matched to a gene: 4. CDR3 size: 13 residues. These records were also assigned to another study, of yellow fever vaccine responses in identical twins.

The rearrangement joins TRBV19 to TRBJ2-5; 7 positions match TRBD1. The specimen was CD4+ T cells sorted from blood. This TCR was sampled from a woman aged 18-35 years in good health. CDR3 nucleotide sequence: TGTGCCAGTGTCGGGGACAGCCAAGAGACCCAGTACTTC. It specifies CASVGDSQETQYF.